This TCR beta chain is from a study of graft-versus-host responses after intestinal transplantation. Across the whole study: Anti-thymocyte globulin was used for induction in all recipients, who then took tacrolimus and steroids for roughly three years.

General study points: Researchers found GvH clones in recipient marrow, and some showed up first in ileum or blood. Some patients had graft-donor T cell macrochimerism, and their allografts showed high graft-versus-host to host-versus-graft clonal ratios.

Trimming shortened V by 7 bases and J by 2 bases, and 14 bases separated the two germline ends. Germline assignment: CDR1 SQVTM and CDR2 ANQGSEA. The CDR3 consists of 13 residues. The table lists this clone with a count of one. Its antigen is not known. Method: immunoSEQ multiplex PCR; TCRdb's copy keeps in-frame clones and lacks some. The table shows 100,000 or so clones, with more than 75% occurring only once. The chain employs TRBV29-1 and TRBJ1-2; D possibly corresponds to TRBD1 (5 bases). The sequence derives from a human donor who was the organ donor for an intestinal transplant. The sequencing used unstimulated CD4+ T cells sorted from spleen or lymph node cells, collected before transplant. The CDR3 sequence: CSAWDAGNYGYTF. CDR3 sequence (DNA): TGCAGCGCCTGGGACGCAGGAAACTATGGCTACACCTTC.